This T cell receptor (beta chain) was sequenced for a study of cytomegalovirus exposure and HLA in healthy donors. The CDR3 totals 16 residues. V lost 3 bases, J lost 8 bases, and 22 bases lay in between. Per germline, CDR1 LGHNA and CDR2 YNFKEQ. 13 Jbeta primers and 60 Vbeta primers were used for the PCR. Sequencing used immunoSEQ multiplex PCR; TCRdb keeps in-frame clones, though not all of them. The sample table includes almost 35,000 clones. Specimen: PBMCs. This receptor was taken from a woman between 35 and 50 years old in good health and CMV-seropositive. This chain uses TRBV4-2 with TRBJ1-2; the D gene is possibly TRBD1 (6 bases). The DNA for the CDR3 is TGTGCCAGCAGCCATTTTGAAGGGCAGGGGATCCGAGGCTACACCTTC. Amino acids: CASSHFEGQGIRGYTF.